The 26 T cell receptor beta chains reported below all come from one sample, sequenced in a study of blood T cells in healthy people across ages. A second PCR of about 7 to 12 cycles used a sample-barcoded 5' primer and a J-beta primer mix. TCRdb independently ran MiXCR on the 5' RACE reads; one entry per CDR3 protein. The profile shows 1 million or so distinct CDR3 sequences, under 30% of them singletons. These data also featured in a second study, about T cells of mothers and their children.

The sequenced sample consisted of blood. The source of these receptors is a girl aged 2 to 10 in good health.

The table lists this clonotype with a few counts. The chain uses TRBV20-1 and TRBJ2-1; 9 positions agree with TRBD2. The ends lost 6 bases at V and 1 base at J; junction bases unmatched: 7. Germline V gives CDR1 DFQATT, CDR2 SNEGSKA (reference sequence). The CDR3 has 15 amino acids. The CDR3 spells CSAPSSGGSYNEQFF. CDR3 bases: TGCAGTGCGCCATCCAGCGGGGGGTCCTACAATGAGCAGTTCTTC.

In this sample, this clonotype turned up a few times. This rearrangement joins TRBV14 to TRBJ2-5; no reliable D call. The tail of the sequence fits TRBJ2-7 better, so the J call may be wrong. Germline V gives CDR1 SGHDN, CDR2 FVKESK. This CDR3 is built from 13 residues. CDR3 in DNA: TGTGCCAGCAGCCAAGCCAACAACTACGAGCAGTACTTC. Amino acids: CASSQANNYEQYF.

The chain combines TRBV11-2 with TRBJ2-1, with 12 bases identical to TRBD2. With 5 bases clipped from V and 7 bases from J, the junction kept 6 bases outside the gene matches. The CDR3 runs to 15 residues. CDR1 is SGHAT and CDR2 is FQNNGV in the germline V gene. In nucleotides, the CDR3 is TGTGCCAGCAGCCGACTAGCGGGAGTTAGAAATGAGCAGTTCTTC. Residues: CASSRLAGVRNEQFF. The whole variable domain, filled in from reference TRBV11-2 and TRBJ2-1, reads EAGVAQSPRYKIIEKRQSVAFWCNPISGHATLYWYQQILGQGPKLLIQFQNNGVVDDSQLPKDRFSAERLKGVDSTLKIQPAKLEDSAVYLCASSRLAGVRNEQFFGPGTRLTVL.

The genes are TRBV2 and TRBJ1-4; D is ambiguous. V lost 8 bases and J 5 bases, leaving 15 bases between the germline ends. This CDR3 spans 14 amino acids. CDR1 and CDR2 (germline): SNHLY, FYNNEI. CDR3 nucleotide sequence: TGTGCCAGCGAGAGGACCCAGGACAATGAAAAACTGTTTTTT. This encodes CASERTQDNEKLFF.

This clonotype has just a few counts. This CDR3 is CASSQEAWTSGGEETQYF. CDR3 coding DNA: TGCGCCAGCAGCCAAGAGGCGTGGACTAGCGGGGGGGAAGAGACCCAGTACTTC. The rearrangement uses TRBV4-3 and TRBJ2-5; 15 positions agree with TRBD2. V lost 0 bases and J lost 3; bases outside the gene matches: 5. CDR1 and CDR2 (germline): LGHNA, YSLEER. CDR3 length: 18 amino acids.

The V gene is TRBV29-1, the J gene TRBJ1-2; D ambiguous. V was pared by 7 bases and J by 2 bases, with 11 bases between. Germline values: CDR1 SQVTM, CDR2 ANQGSEA. The CDR3 contains 12 residues. The CDR3 DNA sequence: TGCAGCGGTGGCGAGGGAAACTATGGCTACACCTTC. Protein: CSGGEGNYGYTF.

This clonotype has a handful of counts. The chain carries TRBV9 and TRBJ2-7, with no clear D. CDR1 is SGDLS, CDR2 YYNGEE, per germline. Trimming took off 0 bases at V and 3 bases at J, with 7 bases between the two ends. The CDR3 consists of 13 residues. In DNA, the CDR3 is TGTGCCAGCAGCGTAGAAGCAGGCTACGAGCAGTACTTC. Its translation is CASSVEAGYEQYF.

The V call is TRBV2, the J call TRBJ1-5; TRBD1 is a possible D gene (5 bases). Germline lookup yields CDR1 SNHLY and CDR2 FYNNEI. The germline V and J ends were trimmed by 7 bases and 7 bases, with 17 bases remaining between them. The CDR3 sequence is 14 residues long. The CDR3 spells CASTGRGDGQPQHF. The CDR3 nucleotides are TGTGCCAGCACTGGTAGGGGCGATGGGCAGCCCCAGCATTTT.

The chain couples TRBV13 to TRBJ1-2; weak D call: TRBD1 (6 bases). Trimming stripped 5 bases from V and 7 bases from J, with 11 bases between. Germline V lookup: CDR1 PRHDT, CDR2 FYEKMQ (reference sequence). This CDR3 comprises 12 residues. The CDR3 nucleotides are TGTGCCAGCAGCCCCTACAGGGTTGGCTACACCTTC. Protein sequence: CASSPYRVGYTF.

This chain links TRBV20-1 with TRBJ2-7, with a weak D call TRBD2 (5 bases). Germline V CDR1 and CDR2: DFQATT, SNEGSKA (reference sequence). CDR3 length: 16 residues. The CDR3 sequence: CTSLGPDFKAAYEQYF. The CDR3, as DNA: TGCACCAGCCTTGGGCCGGACTTCAAGGCCGCCTACGAGCAGTACTTC.

This clonotype was found a few times. The rearrangement uses TRBV29-1 and TRBJ2-5; 11 bases align to TRBD2. Germline CDR1 SQVTM, CDR2 ANQGSEA. The CDR3 consists of 13 residues. Losses at the gene ends were 6 bases for V and 8 bases for J; bases not matched to a gene: 8. The CDR3 DNA reads TGCAGCGTGGGTACCGGGACTAGCGGAACCCAGTACTTC. Its translation: CSVGTGTSGTQYF.

The chain has TRBV2 and TRBJ1-4; weak D call: TRBD1 (5 bases). CDR1 and CDR2 (germline): SNHLY, FYNNEI. The CDR3 runs 15 residues. The germline V and J ends were trimmed by 9 bases and 7 bases, with 21 bases remaining between them. The CDR3 spells CARQDGGKGGEKLFF. The CDR3 coding sequence is TGTGCCAGACAGGACGGGGGGAAAGGAGGTGAAAAACTGTTTTTT.

The chain uses TRBV20-1 and TRBJ1-5, with TRBD1 identical over 9 bases. Germline CDR1 is DFQATT and CDR2 is SNEGSKA (reference sequence). CDR3 length equals 18 residues. Losses at the gene ends were 3 bases for V and 1 base for J; bases not matched to a gene: 13. The CDR3 spells CSASQRSGTGTSNQPQHF. The CDR3 DNA reads TGCAGTGCTAGCCAAAGATCCGGGACAGGGACAAGCAATCAGCCCCAGCATTTT.

The chain uses TRBV10-3 and TRBJ1-2; 8 bases fit TRBD1. Germline CDR1 reads ENHRY; CDR2 reads SYGVKD. Germline trimming cut 7 bases from V and 6 bases from J; bases unmatched to any gene: 7. The CDR3 extends over 13 amino acids. The CDR3 reads CAIKSTGVDGYTF. The CDR3 coding sequence is TGTGCCATCAAATCGACAGGGGTCGATGGCTACACCTTC.

The genes are TRBV20-1 and TRBJ2-2; 9 bases are a match to TRBD2. With V trimmed by 3 bases and J by 5 bases, 4 bases remained unmatched. The length of the CDR3 is 14 residues. Per the germline V gene, CDR1 is DFQATT and CDR2 is SNEGSKA (reference sequence). The chain's CDR3 is CSASVAGDTGELFF. CDR3 coding DNA: TGCAGTGCTAGCGTAGCGGGGGATACCGGGGAGCTGTTTTTT.

This clonotype occurred a few times. V gene TRBV11-2 combines with J gene TRBJ2-5; D not resolved. The better agreement between TRBJ2-7 and the DNA end casts doubt on the J call. Germline V gives CDR1 SGHAT, CDR2 FQNNGV. CDR3 length equals 15 residues. CDR3 in amino acids: CASSLSSQAPYEQYF. The CDR3 nucleotides are TGTGCCAGCAGCTTATCTTCGCAGGCTCCCTACGAGCAGTACTTC.

This clonotype was observed a few times. Compared with germline, one end of the junction differs, possibly owing to a read error. V gene TRBV12-3 or TRBV12-4 combines with J gene TRBJ2-4; 7 bases are a match to TRBD2. This CDR3 region has 14 residues. The CDR3 sequence: CASTRGEGKSIQYF. The CDR3 DNA reads TGTGCCAGCACCCGAGGGGAGGGCAAAAGCATTCAGTACTTC.

This chain links TRBV5-1 with TRBJ1-1; 8 bases align to TRBD1. The CDR3 has 18 amino acids. Germline-derived CDR1 and CDR2 are SGHRS and YFSETQ. V was pared by 0 bases and J by 0 bases, with 10 bases of the junction left unmatched. The CDR3 sequence: CASSLGGQGMLLNTEAFF. The CDR3, as DNA: TGCGCCAGCAGCTTGGGTGGACAGGGAATGCTCTTGAACACTGAAGCTTTCTTT.

The V call is TRBV28, the J call TRBJ1-1; a possible D gene is TRBD1 (5 bases). CDR1 and CDR2 from the germline V gene are MDHEN and SYDVKM. V was clipped by 6 bases and J by 6 bases, with 14 bases between them. The CDR3 has 13 residues. The CDR3 DNA reads TGTGCCAGCAGGCAAGGAAGGGGCCCTGAAGCTTTCTTT. This gives the protein CASRQGRGPEAFF.

The chain has TRBV29-1 and TRBJ2-3; possible D gene TRBD1, 5 bases. The CDR3 has 14 amino acids. Trimming took 3 bases from V and 4 from J, leaving 14 bases between them. Germline assignment: CDR1 SQVTM and CDR2 ANQGSEA. The CDR3 bases are TGCAGCGTTGAGGGGCAGGGTGGGCCAGATACGCAGTATTTT. Translated: CSVEGQGGPDTQYF.

This clonotype appeared many times. This rearrangement joins TRBV5-1 to TRBJ2-5, with D maybe TRBD2 (5 bases). V lost 0 bases to trimming and J lost 5 bases, with 14 bases between them. CDR1 is SGHRS, CDR2 YFSETQ, per germline. The CDR3 contains 15 residues. The CDR3 DNA follows: TGCGCCAGCAGCTTGGAGTATCGGTGGGAGGAGACCCAGTACTTC. Translation gives CASSLEYRWEETQYF. Variable domain in full (rest from reference TRBV5-1 and TRBJ2-5): KAGVTQTPRYLIKTRGQQVTLSCSPISGHRSVSWYQQTPGQGLQFLFEYFSETQRNKGNFPGRFSGRQFSNSRSEMNVSTLELGDSALYLCASSLEYRWEETQYFGPGTRLLVL.

In its sample, this clonotype was seen a few times. The chain combines TRBV3-1 with TRBJ2-1; 9 bases are a match to TRBD2. The V and J ends lost 0 bases and 4 bases, in that order; junction bases with no gene match: 7. The CDR3 is 17 residues long. Germline assignment: CDR1 LGHDT and CDR2 YNNKEL (reference sequence). In nucleotides, the CDR3 is TGTGCCAGCAGCCAAGATTTAGTGACTAGCGGATACAATGAGCAGTTCTTC. It codes for CASSQDLVTSGYNEQFF.

This clonotype was seen only a few times. CDR3 sequence reads: CASSLGGAGYSPLHF. The CDR3 coding sequence is TGCGCCAGCAGCTTGGGCGGGGCAGGGTATTCACCCCTCCACTTT. The chain couples TRBV5-1 to TRBJ1-6; D may be TRBD1 (5 bases). This CDR3 is built from 15 residues. Trimming pared 0 bases from V and 8 bases from J, leaving 12 bases between. Germline assignment: CDR1 SGHRS and CDR2 YFSETQ.

The chain combines TRBV28 with TRBJ2-4; TRBD2 might be the D (6 bases). The V gene's germline CDR1 is MDHEN and CDR2 SYDVKM. The CDR3 consists of 13 residues. The V end was cut by 6 bases, the J end by 0 bases, with 6 bases between. The CDR3: CASRGGAKNIQYF. In DNA form, the CDR3 reads TGTGCCAGCAGGGGGGGAGCCAAAAACATTCAGTACTTC.

This rearrangement joins TRBV11-2 to TRBJ2-4, with 8 bases matching TRBD1. The V segment lost 1 base and the J segment 15 bases; nucleotides outside the gene matches: 8. This CDR3 spans 13 amino acids. CDR1 and CDR2 (germline): SGHAT, FQNNGV. The CDR3 DNA follows: TGTGCCAGCAGCTTAGTATTAATGGGACAGGCGTACTTC. Translated, it gives CASSLVLMGQAYF.

The chain carries TRBV27 and TRBJ2-5; TRBD2 is a possible D gene (6 bases). The CDR3 covers 14 residues. Germline lookup yields CDR1 MNHEY and CDR2 SMNVEV (reference sequence). The ends were cut back, 6 bases at V and 5 bases at J, with 16 bases in the middle. Here the CDR3 reads CASSPRLGAETQYF. As DNA, the CDR3 is TGTGCCAGCAGCCCTAGACTAGGGGCGGAGACCCAGTACTTC.